The rows below give T cell receptor beta chains drawn from one sample of a study of PD-1 blockade in classical Hodgkin lymphoma. TCRdb's copy holds only in-frame clones and misses some; the assay was immunoSEQ multiplex PCR. In the table there are about 22,000 clones, about two thirds of which are singletons. Sequenced here: peripheral blood mononuclear cells (PBMCs), sampled at baseline. Receptors originate from a human donor with classical Hodgkin lymphoma. CDR3s include the opening cysteine and the closing phenylalanine or tryptophan. The D gene is left open where the match is weak. Clone size, where shown, is once, few, many, or a class for clones that have expanded.

size	D	V	J	CDR3	DNA
-	-	TRBV19	TRBJ1-6	CASVPSASHSPLHF	TGTGCCAGTGTTCCTTCCGCCAGCCATTCACCCCTCCACTTT
-	TRBD2	TRBV30	TRBJ2-1	CAWRTSSYNEQFF	TGTGCATGGAGGACTAGCAGTTACAATGAGCAGTTCTTC
-	-	TRBV7-7	TRBJ2-3	CASSIGGTSTDTQYF	TGTGCCAGCAGCATAGGGGGGACTAGCACAGATACGCAGTATTTT
-	-	TRBV19	TRBJ2-2	CASSIKHTGELFF	TGTGCCAGTAGTATAAAGCACACCGGGGAGCTGTTTTTT
-	-	TRBV29-1	TRBJ2-3	CSVKRGGTDTQYF	TGCAGCGTTAAACGTGGGGGAACAGATACGCAGTATTTT
-	-	TRBV6-5	TRBJ1-1	CASIPGLDWDTEAFF	TGTGCCAGCATTCCGGGGCTTGATTGGGACACTGAAGCTTTCTTT
-	TRBD2	TRBV18	TRBJ2-3	CASSISGTSGRTDTQYF	TGTGCCAGCTCAATCAGTGGGACTAGCGGACGCACAGATACGCAGTATTTT
-	-	TRBV6-5	TRBJ2-1	CASRSGWGNNEQFF	TGTGCCAGCCGGAGCGGGTGGGGGAACAATGAGCAGTTCTTC
once	TRBD1	TRBV7-9	TRBJ1-5	CASSLGQGTSSNQPQHF	TGTGCCAGCAGCTTAGGACAGGGAACGAGTAGCAATCAGCCCCAGCATTTT
-	-	TRBV7-8	TRBJ1-6	CASSIQTFFNSPLHF	TGTGCCAGCAGCATACAGACCTTTTTTAATTCACCCCTCCACTTT
-	-	TRBV9	TRBJ1-5	CASSGGSLGFWGNQPQHF	TGTGCCAGCAGCGGGGGGAGCCTTGGGTTTTGGGGCAATCAGCCCCAGCATTTT
-	-	TRBV27	TRBJ2-1	CASSLTDSSYNEQFF	TGTGCCAGCAGTCTGACAGATAGCTCCTACAATGAGCAGTTCTTC
-	-	TRBV28	TRBJ1-5	CASSFGGGYSNQPQHF	TGTGCCAGCAGTTTTGGTGGGGGCTATAGCAATCAGCCCCAGCATTTT
-	-	TRBV4-1	TRBJ1-5	CASSRTAVVNQPQHF	TGCGCCAGCAGCCGTACAGCGGTGGTTAATCAGCCCCAGCATTTT
-	TRBD2	TRBV6-5	TRBJ2-3	CASRLAGVTDTQYF	TGTGCCAGCAGACTAGCGGGAGTAACAGATACGCAGTATTTT
-	-	TRBV5-1	TRBJ1-1	CASSLVGGRTTEAFF	TGCGCCAGCAGCTTGGTGGGGGGACGAACCACTGAAGCTTTCTTT
-	-	TRBV6-1	TRBJ2-7	CASSRQADSYEQYF	TGTGCCAGCAGCAGACAGGCCGACTCCTACGAGCAGTACTTC
-	-	TRBV18	TRBJ2-5	CASSPGIGAEETQYF	TGTGCCAGCTCACCTGGTATAGGGGCGGAAGAGACCCAGTACTTC
-	-	TRBV2	TRBJ1-2	CASGPPGGRPNTF	TGTGCCAGCGGGCCCCCTGGCGGCAGACCTAACACCTTC
-	TRBD2	TRBV2	TRBJ2-2	CASSASGNTGELFF	TGTGCCAGCAGTGCTAGCGGGAACACCGGGGAGCTGTTTTTT
-	-	TRBV7-9	TRBJ2-3	CASVTQRNTDTQYF	TGTGCCAGCGTAACACAGAGGAACACAGATACGCAGTATTTT
once	-	TRBV5-1	TRBJ1-3	CASSETFGGNTIYF	TGCGCCAGCAGCGAGACCTTCGGGGGAAACACCATATATTTT
-	-	TRBV5-6	TRBJ2-5	CASSLALDLPWQETQYF	TGTGCCAGCAGCTTGGCCCTGGACCTCCCCTGGCAAGAGACCCAGTACTTC
-	TRBD1	TRBV4-1	TRBJ1-4	CASTGTANEKLFF	TGCGCCAGCACGGGGACAGCTAATGAAAAACTGTTTTTT
once	TRBD1	TRBV9	TRBJ2-2	CASSAGGGTANTGELFF	TGTGCCAGCAGCGCAGGAGGTGGGACAGCTAACACCGGGGAGCTGTTTTTT
-	-	TRBV30	TRBJ1-1	CAWRWAPGTEAFF	TGTGCCTGGAGGTGGGCCCCCGGCACTGAAGCTTTCTTT
-	-	TRBV5-1	TRBJ2-2	CASSLAGPGELFF	TGCGCCAGCAGCTTAGCAGGTCCCGGGGAGCTGTTTTTT
few	-	TRBV12-2	TRBJ2-1	CASRFASTSGRADRSSYNEQFF	TGTGCAAGTCGCTTTGCAAGCACTAGCGGGAGGGCCGATCGTAGCTCCTACAATGAGCAGTTCTTC
-	-	TRBV5-6	TRBJ1-5	CASRDGFSNQPQHF	TGTGCCAGCAGGGACGGGTTTAGCAATCAGCCCCAGCATTTT
-	-	TRBV11-2	TRBJ2-7	CASSPVRGRAYEQYF	TGTGCCAGCAGCCCAGTTAGGGGGAGGGCCTACGAGCAGTACTTC
-	TRBD1	TRBV5-6	TRBJ1-6	CASSFGTALNSPLHF	TGTGCCAGCAGCTTCGGGACAGCTTTGAATTCACCCCTCCACTTT
-	-	TRBV13	TRBJ1-1	CASSLVAGGSANTEAFF	TGTGCCAGCAGCTTAGTAGCGGGGGGAAGCGCGAACACTGAAGCTTTCTTT
-	TRBD1	TRBV18	TRBJ1-1	CASSDLTGGTEAFF	TGTGCCAGCTCAGACCTGACAGGGGGCACTGAAGCTTTCTTT
medium-sized	TRBD1	TRBV30	TRBJ1-1	CAWSEGARTEAFF	TGTGCCTGGAGTGAGGGGGCGCGAACTGAAGCTTTCTTT
few	-	TRBV9	TRBJ2-5	CASSVGQETQYF	TGTGCCAGCAGCGTAGGCCAAGAGACCCAGTACTTC
-	-	TRBV25-1	TRBJ2-7	CASSLTGTYEQYF	TGTGCCAGCAGTCTGACAGGAACCTACGAGCAGTACTTC
-	-	TRBV7-9	TRBJ2-3	CASSLAGQSWVGARDTQYF	TGTGCCAGCAGCTTAGCTGGTCAATCTTGGGTCGGGGCCAGAGATACGCAGTATTTT
once	-	TRBV30	TRBJ2-3	CASALGGATDTQYF	TGTGCCTCTGCTCTGGGGGGGGCAACAGATACGCAGTATTTT